What follows are 9 T cell receptor beta chains derived from one specimen sequenced in a study of T cells in Graves' hyperthyroidism and ophthalmopathy. What was amplified from RNA transcripts were TCR beta CDR3 regions. First-round RT-PCR targeting the TCR CDR3 was performed with the HTBI primer set. TCRdb reprocessed the multiplex PCR reads with MiXCR, giving one entry per CDR3 protein. Among some 530,000 distinct CDR3 sequences listed, less than 25% were seen once. Sequencing used blood. These receptors were taken from a woman in her 70s with Graves' ophthalmopathy.

The J gene is TRBJ1-6, the V gene TRBV3-1; weak D call: TRBD1 (6 bases). CDR1 and CDR2 (germline): LGHDT, YNNKEL (reference sequence). The V end was cut by 6 bases, the J end by 0 bases, with 15 bases between. This CDR3 contains 17 residues. In DNA, the CDR3 is TGTGCCAGCAGTGAAGGGGACAAGAGCTCCTATAATTCACCCCTCCACTTT. Protein product: CASSEGDKSSYNSPLHF.

The V gene is TRBV28, the J gene TRBJ2-7, with TRBD1 identical over 9 bases. CDR3 size: 15 residues. Per germline, CDR1 MDHEN and CDR2 SYDVKM. V shed 6 bases and J 6 bases; nucleotides not matched to a gene: 12. CDR3 sequence: CASRVYGTGKGEQYF. The CDR3 DNA reads TGTGCCAGCAGAGTTTATGGGACAGGGAAAGGCGAGCAGTACTTC.

This clonotype occurred a few times. The chain combines TRBV3-1 with TRBJ1-6; TRBD1 agrees at 11 bases. The V segment lost 1 base and the J segment 9 bases; nucleotides outside the gene matches: 2. Germline CDR1 is LGHDT and CDR2 is YNNKEL (reference sequence). The CDR3 is made up of 15 amino acids. The DNA of the CDR3 is TGTGCCAGCAGCCAAGGGACAGGGGGCACTTCACCCCTCCACTTT. Its translation is CASSQGTGGTSPLHF. Drawing the rest from reference TRBV3-1 and TRBJ1-6, the complete variable domain is DTAVSQTPKYLVTQMGNDKSIKCEQNLGHDTMYWYKQDSKKFLKIMFSYNNKELIINETVPNRFSPKSPDKAHLNLHINSLELGDSAVYFCASSQGTGGTSPLHFGNGTRLTVT.

This clonotype was seen at least ten times. This chain links TRBV28 with TRBJ2-1; the D gene is possibly TRBD1 (6 bases). Trimming pared 6 bases from V and 7 bases from J, leaving 34 bases between. The germline V gene has CDR1 MDHEN and CDR2 SYDVKM. The CDR3 covers 20 residues. In DNA, the CDR3 is TGTGCCAGCAGCCCCCTTTCAGGTCCTACCCCGTGGGTCGGGACAAATGAGCAGTTCTTC. It yields the protein CASSPLSGPTPWVGTNEQFF.

This sequence joins TRBV7-2 and TRBJ2-4, with 8 bases lining up with TRBD1. CDR3 size: 16 residues. Germline lookup yields CDR1 SGHTA and CDR2 FQGNSA. The V segment lost 4 bases and the J segment 1 base; nucleotides outside the gene matches: 6. CDR3 residues: CASSSTRQGAKNIQYF. The CDR3 DNA reads TGTGCCAGCAGCTCCACAAGACAGGGGGCCAAAAACATTCAGTACTTC.

The rearrangement links TRBV6-1 to TRBJ2-1; 7 bases fit TRBD2. The CDR3 spans 11 residues. The germline V gene has CDR1 MNHNS and CDR2 SASEGT. Trimming took 6 bases from V and 12 from J; bases not matched to a gene: 5. The CDR3 nucleotides read TGTGCCAGCAGGCGTTCGGGGGGGCAGTTCTTC. Translated: CASRRSGGQFF.

Only a few counts were recorded for this clonotype. The V call is TRBV27, the J call TRBJ2-1; D is unclear. This CDR3 comprises 12 residues. The germline CDR1 and CDR2 sequences are MNHEY and SMNVEV (reference sequence). V gave up 4 bases and J gave up 7 bases, with 8 bases separating them. The CDR3 DNA follows: TGTGCCAGCAGTTCCCTCGATAATGAGCAGTTCTTC. Amino acid sequence: CASSSLDNEQFF.

The chain recombines TRBV30 with TRBJ1-2; 11 bases fit TRBD1. The CDR3 consists of 12 residues. Germline CDR1 GTSNPN, CDR2 SVGIG (reference sequence). With V trimmed by 6 bases and J by 5 bases, 2 bases remained unmatched. The CDR3 bases are TGTGCCTGTGGGACAGGGGGGTATGGCTACACCTTC. As protein: CACGTGGYGYTF.

This chain links TRBV27 with TRBJ2-1; 8 nucleotides align to TRBD2. The J segment lost 4 bases and the V segment lost 7 bases, leaving 9 bases of the junction unmatched. CDR3 length equals 15 residues. CDR1 and CDR2 (germline): MNHEY, SMNVEV (reference sequence). CDR3 in amino acids: CASNPSGTSYNEQFF. As DNA, the CDR3 is TGTGCCAGCAATCCCTCCGGGACTAGTTACAATGAGCAGTTCTTC.